The sequence of this T cell receptor beta chain was determined in a study of blood T cell repertoires in COVID-19. Background on the study: Samples of COVID-19 (acute and convalescent) were obtained from the United States, Italy and Spain.

Participants, about 18 to 90 years old, spanned about two dozen US areas. Participants reported their clinical history, and cohort assignment relied on those reports. As handled by the study authors: By means of reference gene primer amplification, nucleated cell counts were estimated. Generated by immunoSEQ multiplex PCR, the TCRdb table keeps only in-frame clones and is missing some. Clonal size and the V and J genes are those of that table, whereas D and trimming came from the DNA. This sample has 300,000 to 350,000 clones; nearly 90% occur once, and the top ten carry around 9%. The germline V gene encodes CDR1 SGHAT and CDR2 FQNNGV. The CDR3 sequence is 11 residues long. Trimming took 4 bases from V and 3 from J, leaving 2 bases between them.

This chain connects TRBV11-2 to TRBJ2-3; D not certain. Material for sequencing was PBMCs or T cells enriched from blood (not recorded which). The source is a woman aged 30 to 39 who had recovered from COVID-19. The CDR3 DNA is TGTGCCAGCAGCTCTACAGATACGCAGTATTTT. Protein: CASSSTDTQYF.